These 30 T cell receptor beta chains were all obtained from the same sample, sequenced in a study of cytomegalovirus exposure and HLA in healthy donors. The repertoire was sequenced with immunoSEQ multiplex PCR; TCRdb's copy has only in-frame clones and lacks some. The table has around 120,000 clones, approximately 90% seen once. Material: PBMCs. The receptors originated from a woman aged 18-29 years in good health and CMV-seronegative.

The chain employs TRBV2 and TRBJ2-2; tentative D call: TRBD2 (5 bases). CDR1 is SNHLY, CDR2 FYNNEI, per germline. There are 17 residues in the CDR3. Trimming shortened V by 2 bases and J by 1 base, and 14 bases separated the two germline ends. CDR3 in DNA: TGTGCCAGCAGTGAAATATCGATGGGAGTGAACACCGGGGAGCTGTTTTTT. This sequence encodes CASSEISMGVNTGELFF.

The chain links TRBV7-9 to TRBJ2-1, with 11 bases identical to TRBD2. CDR1 is SEHNR, CDR2 FQNEAQ, per germline (reference sequence). V shed 8 bases, J shed 0 bases, and the junction held 3 bases outside the gene matches. The CDR3 contains 15 residues. Here the CDR3 reads CASQGLAGSYNEQFF. CDR3 sequence (DNA): TGTGCCAGCCAAGGACTAGCGGGCTCCTACAATGAGCAGTTCTTC.

The chain combines TRBV2 with TRBJ2-3; TRBD2 matches 9 bases. This CDR3 is 14 amino acids long. Germline loops: CDR1 SNHLY, CDR2 FYNNEI. The V and J ends lost 6 bases and 5 bases, in that order; junction bases with no gene match: 6. CDR3 bases: TGTGCCAGCAGGGGCGGGGGGGCCGGAGATACGCAGTATTTT. This codes for CASRGGGAGDTQYF.

The V gene is TRBV10-1, the J gene TRBJ2-1, with 9 bases that match TRBD1. The CDR3 has 17 amino acids. Germline values: CDR1 WNHNN, CDR2 SYGVQD (reference sequence). V shed 5 bases, J shed 8 bases, and the junction held 16 bases outside the gene matches. CDR3 sequence: CASSRPKPTGGFHEQFF. In nucleotides, the CDR3 is TGCGCCAGCAGTCGCCCGAAACCGACAGGGGGATTCCATGAGCAGTTCTTC.

The V call is TRBV9, the J call TRBJ1-2, with TRBD1 identical over 7 bases. In germline, CDR1 is SGDLS, CDR2 YYNGEE. The CDR3 contains 15 residues. J gave up 6 bases and V 3 bases, and 11 bases lay outside the gene matches. The CDR3 region is CASSAGLRDSNGYTF. CDR3 bases: TGTGCCAGCAGCGCGGGGCTCCGGGACAGTAATGGCTACACCTTC.

The chain combines TRBV5-1 with TRBJ1-5; the D gene is possibly TRBD1 (5 bases). Trimming shortened V by 0 bases and J by 3 bases, and 13 bases separated the two germline ends. This CDR3 has 16 residues. The germline V gene encodes CDR1 SGHRS and CDR2 YFSETQ. The CDR3 loop is CASSLAPGGDNQPQHF. The CDR3 nucleotides are TGCGCCAGCAGCTTGGCCCCGGGGGGGGACAATCAGCCCCAGCATTTT.

This clone was seen a few times. The chain couples TRBV28 to TRBJ2-2, with D hard to call. The CDR3 is 12 residues long. Per germline, CDR1 MDHEN and CDR2 SYDVKM. The V gene lost 2 bases and the J gene lost 6 bases, with 4 bases spanning the gap. The CDR3 nucleotides are TGTGCCAGCAGTTTAGAGTCCGGGGAGCTGTTTTTT. This translates into CASSLESGELFF.

The CDR3 sequence is CASSLGGSNQPQHF. In DNA, the CDR3 is TGTGCCAGCAGTTTAGGGGGGAGCAATCAGCCCCAGCATTTT. The rearrangement links TRBV28 to TRBJ1-5, with TRBD1 as a possible D gene (5 bases). The V end lost 2 bases, the J end lost 1 base, and 6 bases lay between the germline ends. CDR1 MDHEN and CDR2 SYDVKM come from the germline V gene. The CDR3 is 14 amino acids.

The CDR3 sequence: CSAPLGGIQYF. The CDR3 DNA is TGCAGTGCCCCACTCGGGGGCATTCAGTACTTC. The V and J genes are TRBV20-1 and TRBJ2-4; D is perhaps TRBD2 (6 bases). Trimming left V 6 bases short and J 9 bases short, with 12 bases between. Germline V gene lookup returns CDR1 DFQATT and CDR2 SNEGSKA (reference sequence). CDR3 length: 11 amino acids.

This chain links TRBV4-3 with TRBJ1-1, with TRBD1 identical over 9 bases. V trimming: 4 bases; J trimming: 4 bases; junction bases outside the gene matches: 10. Germline lookup yields CDR1 LGHNA and CDR2 YSLEER. The CDR3 runs 16 residues. The CDR3 sequence: CASSLGTGLDGTEAFF. The CDR3 DNA reads as TGCGCCAGCAGCCTGGGGACAGGGCTGGACGGCACTGAAGCTTTCTTT.

This sequence joins TRBV18 and TRBJ2-7; D is perhaps TRBD1 (5 bases). This CDR3 is 14 amino acids long. Deletions cut 5 bases from V and 6 bases from J, with 17 bases between. Germline CDR1 is KGHSH and CDR2 is LQKENI. The CDR3 protein is CASSSRQNPSEQYF. CDR3 nucleotide sequence: TGTGCCAGCTCATCTAGACAGAACCCCTCCGAGCAGTACTTC.

The chain employs TRBV25-1 and TRBJ1-2, with 7 bases lining up with TRBD1. Germline loops: CDR1 MGHDK, CDR2 SYGVNS. Germline trimming cut 6 bases from V and 4 bases from J; bases unmatched to any gene: 11. CDR3 length: 15 amino acids. The CDR3 DNA sequence: TGTGCCAGCAGGGGGATACAGGGGCTCCTCTATGGCTACACCTTC. This sequence encodes CASRGIQGLLYGYTF.

Only a few counts were recorded for this clone. J is TRBJ1-2 and V is TRBV2, with 8 positions matching TRBD1. CDR1 SNHLY and CDR2 FYNNEI come from the germline V gene. The CDR3 consists of 13 residues. Unmatched junction bases numbered 8, after V lost 5 bases and J lost 9 bases. This CDR3 reads CASSTDRGWSYTF. DNA of the CDR3: TGTGCCAGCAGTACCGACAGGGGTTGGAGCTACACCTTC.

This sequence joins TRBV19 and TRBJ2-7, with D possibly matching TRBD1 (5 bases). Trimming shortened V by 5 bases and J by 0 bases, and 17 bases separated the two germline ends. The CDR3 covers 16 residues. Germline CDR1 is LNHDA and CDR2 is SQIVND (reference sequence). For the CDR3, the DNA is TGTGCCAGTAGTGAGGATCGACAGTCGAGCTCCTACGAGCAGTACTTC. Protein: CASSEDRQSSSYEQYF. The whole variable domain, remainder taken from reference TRBV19 and TRBJ2-7, is DGGITQSPKYLFRKEGQNVTLSCEQNLNHDAMYWYRQDPGQGLRLIYYSQIVNDFQKGDIAEGYSVSREKKESFPLTVTSAQKNPTAFYLCASSEDRQSSSYEQYFGPGTRLTVT.

The chain links TRBV25-1 to TRBJ2-7, with a tentative D call TRBD2 (5 bases). V lost 4 bases and J 3 bases, leaving 22 bases between the germline ends. Germline V gives CDR1 MGHDK, CDR2 SYGVNS. The CDR3 covers 17 residues. CDR3 in amino acids: CASSARTGRELNYEQYF. In nucleotides, the CDR3 is TGTGCCAGCAGTGCCCGGACTGGGAGAGAACTAAACTACGAGCAGTACTTC.

The V gene is TRBV11-2, the J gene TRBJ2-5; the match to TRBD1 covers 12 bases. The germline V gene has CDR1 SGHAT and CDR2 FQNNGV. The CDR3 consists of 16 residues. The junction had 5 bases not matched to a gene; V was cut back by 5 bases and J by 1 base. For the CDR3, the DNA is TGTGCCAGCAGCCGGGACAGGGGGCGCATCCAAGAGACCCAGTACTTC. Translating it yields CASSRDRGRIQETQYF.

This clone was detected only once. J is TRBJ1-1 and V is TRBV2; TRBD1 matches at 9 bases. This CDR3 region has 15 residues. Germline CDR1 and CDR2: SNHLY and FYNNEI. The J segment lost 4 bases and the V segment lost 3 bases, leaving 6 bases of the junction unmatched. CDR3 residues: CASSDGQGFFTEAFF. CDR3 coding DNA: TGTGCCAGCAGTGACGGACAGGGGTTTTTCACTGAAGCTTTCTTT.

This clone came up a few times. V and J are TRBV18 and TRBJ1-1, with unresolved D. The germline CDR1 and CDR2 sequences are KGHSH and LQKENI. CDR3 length: 13 amino acids. V was clipped by 3 bases and J by 3 bases, with 8 bases between them. CDR3 DNA sequence: TGTGCCAGCTCACCTTCCGGGGACACTGAAGCTTTCTTT. Protein product: CASSPSGDTEAFF.

This clone was recorded only once. V and J are TRBV5-1 and TRBJ2-1, with TRBD2 identical over 12 bases. The CDR3 has 16 amino acids. The trim removed 0 bases at V and 10 bases at J, leaving 8 bases unmatched. Germline V lookup: CDR1 SGHRS, CDR2 YFSETQ. The CDR3 DNA follows: TGCGCCAGCAGCTTGGGCCCTAGCGGGGGGGCCGGGGAGCAGTTCTTC. Its protein product is CASSLGPSGGAGEQFF.

J is TRBJ2-1 and V is TRBV28, with 8 positions matching TRBD2. The junction had 7 bases not matched to a gene; V was cut back by 6 bases and J by 3 bases. Germline V gene data show CDR1 as MDHEN and CDR2 as SYDVKM. The CDR3 covers 15 residues. The CDR3 here is CASRTGAGGYNEQFF. The CDR3, as DNA: TGTGCCAGCAGGACGGGCGCGGGAGGCTACAATGAGCAGTTCTTC.

The V call is TRBV4-3, the J call TRBJ1-1, with 9 bases lining up with TRBD1. V was pared by 1 base and J by 8 bases, with 5 bases of the junction left unmatched. Germline CDR1 is LGHNA and CDR2 is YSLEER. This CDR3 comprises 14 residues. CDR3 region: CASSQVRTGAEAFF. CDR3 coding DNA: TGCGCCAGCAGCCAAGTCCGGACAGGGGCCGAAGCTTTCTTT.

CDR3 DNA sequence: TGTGCCAGCAGCCAAGAAAGCGGTGGGGGGGAAGTCAATCAGCCCCAGCATTTT. Residues: CASSQESGGGEVNQPQHF. This chain uses TRBV14 with TRBJ1-5; TRBD1 is a possible D gene (5 bases). From germline, CDR1 is SGHDN and CDR2 FVKESK. V lost 0 bases, J lost 3 bases, and 18 bases lay in between. This CDR3 has 18 residues.

V usage is TRBV4-2 and J usage is TRBJ1-1, with TRBD1 identical over 9 bases. CDR1 LGHNA and CDR2 YNFKEQ come from the germline V gene. The CDR3 is 15 amino acids. V trimming: 0 bases; J trimming: 3 bases; junction bases outside the gene matches: 2. The CDR3 sequence is CASSQEQGADTEAFF. The CDR3 bases are TGTGCCAGCAGCCAAGAACAGGGGGCGGACACTGAAGCTTTCTTT.

The chain is built from TRBV6-5 and TRBJ1-4; 7 bases are a match to TRBD1. The CDR3 runs to 16 residues. Per germline, CDR1 MNHEY and CDR2 SVGAGI. Losses at the gene ends were 0 bases for V and 6 bases for J; bases not matched to a gene: 7. The CDR3, as DNA: TGTGCCAGCAGTTACTCGGGACAGAGTGTTCATGAAAAACTGTTTTTT. This codes for CASSYSGQSVHEKLFF.

The gene calls are TRBV28 and TRBJ2-7; no reliable D call. CDR1 and CDR2 from the germline V gene are MDHEN and SYDVKM. This CDR3 contains 12 residues. V was trimmed by 3 bases and J by 2 bases, leaving 5 bases between them. DNA of the CDR3: TGTGCCAGCAGTTTTTCCACCTACGAGCAGTACTTC. The encoded protein is CASSFSTYEQYF.

The chain employs TRBV14 and TRBJ1-2; TRBD1 is a possible D gene (5 bases). Per the germline V gene, CDR1 is SGHDN and CDR2 is FVKESK. The CDR3 spans 16 residues. Between the trimmed V and J ends, which lost 2 bases and 4 bases, there was a span of 17 bases. The CDR3 loop reads CASSQQGSDKTYGYTF. CDR3 nucleotide sequence: TGTGCCAGCAGCCAACAGGGATCGGATAAAACCTATGGCTACACCTTC.

This sequence joins TRBV7-9 and TRBJ1-2, with 9 bases aligning to TRBD1. Germline V lookup: CDR1 SEHNR, CDR2 FQNEAQ (reference sequence). V lost 4 bases to trimming and J lost 4 bases; unmatched junction nucleotides: 7. The CDR3 totals 15 residues. CDR3 DNA: TGTGCCAGCAGCTCAGGGACGGACAGGGGCTATGGCTACACCTTC. This sequence encodes CASSSGTDRGYGYTF.

This chain joins TRBV7-2 and TRBJ1-1; D possibly corresponds to TRBD1 (5 bases). The V gene lost 5 bases and the J gene lost 2 bases, with 15 bases spanning the gap. This CDR3 has 15 residues. CDR1 is SGHTA, CDR2 FQGNSA, per germline. For the CDR3, the DNA is TGTGCCAGCAGCCCACGACAGTTACCAAACACTGAAGCTTTCTTT. It translates to CASSPRQLPNTEAFF.

This rearrangement joins TRBV5-5 to TRBJ1-1; weak D call: TRBD1 (5 bases). V shed 1 base and J shed 0 bases, with 10 bases lying between them. Germline V gene data show CDR1 as SGHKS and CDR2 as YYEKEE (reference sequence). The CDR3 covers 15 residues. CDR3 protein: CASSLFQDMNTEAFF. The DNA for the CDR3 is TGTGCCAGCAGCTTGTTCCAGGACATGAACACTGAAGCTTTCTTT.

The chain employs TRBV9 and TRBJ2-2; 8 bases map to TRBD2. The CDR3 covers 16 residues. With 6 bases clipped from V and 3 bases from J, the junction kept 10 bases outside the gene matches. The germline V gene has CDR1 SGDLS and CDR2 YYNGEE. CDR3 sequence reads: CASTVTTSAYTGELFF. The DNA of the CDR3 is TGTGCCAGCACCGTGACGACTAGCGCCTACACCGGGGAGCTGTTTTTT.